This is a list of T cell receptor beta chains from one sample in a study of T cell responses to AZD1222 COVID-19 vaccine. Assay used: immunoSEQ multiplex PCR; TCRdb lists only in-frame clones, some missing. The sample contains about 110,000 clones, 85% to 95% of which appear only once. Sequenced here: peripheral blood, sampled 28 days after the second AZD1222 dose. These receptors all stem from an adult who received the AZD1222 COVID-19 vaccine. Both conserved end residues are part of each CDR3. Fields, in order: D gene, V gene, clone size, J gene, CDR3 protein, CDR3 DNA. A D gene is named only where the DNA matches it firmly. Size is omitted from some rows. Given values are once, few, many or a class for expanded clones.

>TRBD1|TRBV23-1|-|TRBJ1-2
CASSGTGGGGNYGYTF
TGCGCCAGCAGTGGGACAGGGGGCGGGGGTAACTATGGCTACACCTTC
>-|TRBV5-4|-|TRBJ2-7
CASSAYTRESYEQYF
TGTGCCAGCAGCGCCTATACCAGGGAGTCCTACGAGCAGTACTTC
>-|TRBV11-3|-|TRBJ2-5
CASSEGRMEETQYF
TGTGCCAGCAGCGAGGGACGGATGGAAGAGACCCAGTACTTC
>TRBD1|TRBV7-9|-|TRBJ1-1
CASSPRDSQAFF
TGTGCCAGCAGCCCCCGGGACAGCCAAGCTTTCTTT
>TRBD1|TRBV5-6|-|TRBJ1-2
CASSSSGTAYGYTF
TGTGCCAGCAGCAGTAGTGGGACAGCCTATGGCTACACCTTC
>-|TRBV19|-|TRBJ2-7
CASSAGIYEQYF
TGTGCCAGTAGTGCCGGAATATACGAGCAGTACTTC
>-|TRBV5-1|-|TRBJ1-3
CASSLDGSGNTIYF
TGCGCCAGCAGCTTGGACGGCTCTGGAAACACCATATATTTT
>-|TRBV13|-|TRBJ2-1
CASSFRNEQFF
TGTGCCAGCAGCTTCCGCAATGAGCAGTTCTTC
>-|TRBV28|-|TRBJ1-1
CASSSLPTVEAFF
TGTGCCAGCAGTTCCCTACCGACCGTAGAAGCTTTCTTT
>-|TRBV6-5|-|TRBJ1-3
CASSYSRPRSGNTIYF
TGTGCCAGCAGTTACTCGCGGCCCCGCTCTGGAAACACCATATATTTT
>TRBD1|TRBV10-2|-|TRBJ2-1
CASSDPAGTGMSNEQFF
TGCGCCAGCAGTGACCCGGCCGGGACAGGGATGTCCAATGAGCAGTTCTTC
>-|TRBV3-1/TRBV3-2|-|TRBJ1-2
CASSQGKHTESGYTF
TGTGCCAGCAGCCAAGGTAAACACACAGAGTCGGGCTACACCTTC
>-|TRBV6-6|-|TRBJ1-1
CASRTRGTEAFF
TGTGCCAGCAGAACTAGGGGCACTGAAGCTTTCTTT
>-|TRBV10-1|-|TRBJ2-1
CASSEQLYNEQFF
TGCGCCAGCAGCGAGCAGCTTTACAATGAGCAGTTCTTC
>TRBD1|TRBV18|once|TRBJ1-2
CASSPITGEGNGYTF
TGTGCCAGCTCGCCAATTACAGGGGAGGGTAATGGCTACACCTTC
>TRBD1|TRBV6-5|-|TRBJ1-1
CASKQGADGNTEAFF
TGTGCCAGCAAACAGGGGGCTGACGGGAACACTGAAGCTTTCTTT
>-|TRBV10-3|-|TRBJ2-7
CAISESESEQYF
TGTGCCATCAGTGAGTCGGAGAGCGAGCAGTACTTC
>-|TRBV7-9|once|TRBJ1-2
CASSPGAGGYTF
TGTGCCAGCAGCCCAGGGGCTGGAGGCTACACCTTC
>-|TRBV18|-|TRBJ1-5
CASSPANSPADQPQHF
TGTGCCAGCTCACCAGCAAACTCGCCTGCTGATCAGCCCCAGCATTTT
>TRBD1|TRBV6-5|-|TRBJ1-5
CASSYTGTGEPQPQHF
TGTGCCAGCAGTTACACCGGGACAGGGGAGCCTCAGCCCCAGCATTTT